This T cell receptor (beta chain) was recovered during a study of blood T cell repertoires in COVID-19. Study context: From the United States, Italy and Spain came samples of acute and convalescent COVID-19. The analysed material was cDNA or gDNA that came from T cells, B-cell-depleted T cells, or PBMCs.

Methods used by the authors: Amplification from reference gene primers served as the basis for estimated nucleated cell counts. Method: immunoSEQ multiplex PCR; TCRdb's copy keeps in-frame clones and lacks some. Clone size and the V and J calls come from that table; the DNA yielded D and trimming. The sample records about 92,000 clones, roughly 80% being singletons. The CDR3 runs 16 residues. Germline V lookup: CDR1 SNHLY, CDR2 FYNNEI. The V gene end was trimmed by 0 bases and the J gene end by 0 bases; junction bases not matched to a gene: 5. J is TRBJ2-7 and V is TRBV2; 7 nucleotides line up with TRBD1. The material sequenced was peripheral blood. The origin of this receptor is a man in his fifties who had recovered from COVID-19. In DNA form, the CDR3 reads TGTGCCAGCAGTGAAGCGCGACAGGGTGACTCCTACGAGCAGTACTTC. Protein sequence: CASSEARQGDSYEQYF. Full variable domain (outside the CDR3, taken from reference TRBV2 and TRBJ2-7): EPEVTQTPSHQVTQMGQEVILRCVPISNHLYFYWYRQILGQKVEFLVSFYNNEISEKSEIFDDQFSVERPDGSNFTLKIRSTKLEDSAMYFCASSEARQGDSYEQYFGPGTRLTVT.